The 4 T cell receptor beta chains in this list originate from one sample, sequenced in a study of cytomegalovirus exposure and HLA in healthy donors. With 60 Vbeta and 13 Jbeta primers, the PCR was carried out. The data were produced by immunoSEQ multiplex PCR, yet TCRdb's version contains in-frame clones alone and is incomplete. The sample records 150,000 to 200,000 clones, about four fifths being singletons. Specimen: PBMCs. Receptors were obtained from a woman aged 25 to 39 in good health and CMV-seronegative.

The V gene is TRBV7-2, the J gene TRBJ2-7; a possible D gene is TRBD2 (6 bases). V was pared by 6 bases and J by 7 bases, with 19 bases between. This CDR3 is 14 amino acids long. Per the germline V gene, CDR1 is SGHTA and CDR2 is FQGNSA. This chain's CDR3 is CASRLYRGAGEQYF. In DNA form, the CDR3 reads TGTGCCAGCAGACTATACCGGGGCGCGGGGGAGCAGTACTTC.

The DNA for the CDR3 is TGTGCCAGCAGCACACCGGGACAGGGAACAGATACGCAGTATTTT. This translates into CASSTPGQGTDTQYF. The chain uses TRBV9 and TRBJ2-3; TRBD1 matches at 9 bases. Per the germline V gene, CDR1 is SGDLS and CDR2 is YYNGEE. This CDR3 is built from 15 residues. Trimming at V came to 4 bases and at J to 3 bases, leaving 6 bases not matched to a gene.

This chain uses TRBV6-1 with TRBJ2-3; 11 bases match TRBD2. Per germline, CDR1 MNHNS and CDR2 SASEGT. With V trimmed by 8 bases and J by 1 base, 5 bases remained unmatched. This CDR3 has 15 amino acids. The CDR3 reads CASHQTSGGTDTQYF. The CDR3 nucleotides read TGTGCCAGCCATCAGACTAGCGGGGGCACAGATACGCAGTATTTT.

This clone has a handful of counts. CDR3 sequence: CASRNVGGATDTQYF. The DNA for the CDR3 is TGCGCCAGCAGAAACGTAGGGGGGGCAACAGATACGCAGTATTTT. The V gene is TRBV10-2, the J gene TRBJ2-3; TRBD2 is a possible D gene (7 bases). Trimming left V 6 bases short and J 3 bases short, with 16 bases between. The CDR3 spans 15 residues. CDR1 is WSHSY, CDR2 SAAADI, per germline.